This passage covers 8 T cell receptor beta chains from one sample sequenced in a study of CD8 T cells in Susac syndrome. The RNA, roughly 0.5 to 1 ug, was put through reverse transcription using random hexamers. TCRdb ran MiXCR on the immunoSEQ multiplex PCR reads and lists one entry per CDR3 protein. The repertoire holds about 300,000 distinct CDR3 sequences, with roughly 85% as singletons. The sequencing sample was made of CD8+ T cells from PBMCs. The receptors here all came from a human donor with multiple sclerosis.

This sequence joins TRBV19 and TRBJ2-5, with TRBD1 matching 8 bases. V trimming: 4 bases; J trimming: 5 bases; junction bases outside the gene matches: 9. CDR1 and CDR2 (germline): LNHDA, SQIVND (reference sequence). CDR3 length: 15 amino acids. The CDR3 DNA is TGTGCCAGTAGTACGGCCGGGACAGGTGGGGAGACCCAGTACTTC. Protein sequence: CASSTAGTGGETQYF.

In this sample, this clonotype turned up a few times. The V call is TRBV9, the J call TRBJ2-7; 8 nucleotides align to TRBD2. Trimming at V came to 3 bases and at J to 5 bases, leaving 7 bases not matched to a gene. From germline, CDR1 is SGDLS and CDR2 YYNGEE. CDR3 length equals 14 residues. The DNA for the CDR3 is TGTGCCAGCAGCGCTCTAGCGGGTGGCGACGAGCAGTACTTC. This codes for CASSALAGGDEQYF.

This chain joins TRBV4-1 and TRBJ2-1, with 12 bases lining up with TRBD2. V shed 2 bases and J 13 bases; nucleotides not matched to a gene: 6. Looked up from germline, CDR1 is MGHRA and CDR2 is YSYEKL. CDR3 length: 14 amino acids. CDR3 nucleotide sequence: TGCGCCAGCAGCCAACAACTAGCGGGAGGCCACCAGTTCTTC. Protein sequence: CASSQQLAGGHQFF.

This clonotype was seen only a few times. This sequence joins TRBV20-1 and TRBJ2-7; TRBD2 agrees at 7 bases. Trimming at V came to 3 bases and at J to 4 bases, leaving 12 bases not matched to a gene. The germline gives CDR1 DFQATT, CDR2 SNEGSKA (reference sequence). This CDR3 has 15 residues. CDR3 in DNA: TGCAGTGCTAGGCCCAAACGGGACTATTCTTACGAGCAGTACTTC. Residues: CSARPKRDYSYEQYF.

The V gene is TRBV18, the J gene TRBJ2-1; 9 nucleotides match TRBD1. Germline V gives CDR1 KGHSH, CDR2 LQKENI. V shed 6 bases, J shed 7 bases, and the junction held 10 bases outside the gene matches. This CDR3 has 15 residues. CDR3 in DNA: TGTGCCAGCTCGGTCCGGGACAGGGTAAGGAATGAGCAGTTCTTC. Translated, it gives CASSVRDRVRNEQFF.

V and J are TRBV9 and TRBJ2-1; the match to TRBD2 covers 8 bases. Per germline, CDR1 SGDLS and CDR2 YYNGEE. V shed 0 bases, J shed 4 bases, and the junction held 6 bases outside the gene matches. The CDR3 is 16 residues long. CDR3 loop: CASSVDASGYYNEQFF. CDR3 bases: TGTGCCAGCAGCGTAGATGCTAGCGGGTATTACAATGAGCAGTTCTTC.

The gene calls are TRBV5-4 and TRBJ2-7, with 8 nucleotides matching TRBD1. V lost 4 bases, J lost 3 bases, and 6 bases stayed unmatched. The germline V gene encodes CDR1 SGHNT and CDR2 YYREEE (reference sequence). The CDR3 contains 14 residues. The CDR3 nucleotides are TGTGCCAGCAGCCAAGGACAGGGATACTACGAGCAGTACTTC. The encoded protein is CASSQGQGYYEQYF. The whole variable domain, filled in from reference TRBV5-4 and TRBJ2-7, reads ETGVTQSPTHLIKTRGQQVTLRCSSQSGHNTVSWYQQALGQGPQFIFQYYREEENGRGNFPPRFSGLQFPNYSSELNVNALELDDSALYLCASSQGQGYYEQYFGPGTRLTVT.

The rearrangement uses TRBV27 and TRBJ2-2; 9 bases fit TRBD1. Germline V gene data show CDR1 as MNHEY and CDR2 as SMNVEV (reference sequence). CDR3 size: 16 residues. Losses at the gene ends were 5 bases for V and 6 bases for J; bases not matched to a gene: 10. The CDR3 spells CASSTPGQGSAGELFF. The DNA of the CDR3 is TGTGCCAGCAGTACACCGGGACAGGGATCAGCCGGGGAGCTGTTTTTT.